This entry is about one T cell receptor beta chain. The entry originates in a study of blood T cell repertoires in COVID-19. Study information: PBMCs, B-cell-depleted T cells, or T cells were the source of the cDNA or gDNA that made up the material.

The CDR3 runs to 16 residues. CDR1 is KGHSH and CDR2 is LQKENI in the germline V gene. Trimming removed 3 bases from V and 5 bases from J; junction bases left unmatched: 9. How the authors handled the data: Reference gene primer amplification gave nucleated cell count estimates. The method was immunoSEQ multiplex PCR; TCRdb's version includes in-frame clones alone and lacks a portion of them. The DNA was the basis for D and trimming; V, J and clone size are from that table. Counted here are roughly 140,000 clones, 70% to 85% occurring once; the ten biggest clones make up about 7%. V usage is TRBV18 and J usage is TRBJ1-1; 10 bases map to TRBD1. The origin of this receptor is a woman aged 45-65 years in a cohort sampled during active or convalescent COVID-19. Sequences were obtained from peripheral blood. The CDR3 coding sequence is TGTGCCAGCTCACCGTCCGGGACAGGGGTATATACTGAAGCTTTCTTT. Translating gives CASSPSGTGVYTEAFF.